This TCR beta chain was recovered during a study of T cell responses to AZD1222 COVID-19 vaccine. Study-wide results and limits: Mostly white British, mostly female donors; authors suggested clonal diversity may be underestimated.

As to this clone: As yet, its antigen is unknown.

Only in-frame clones appear in the TCRdb table, and some are missing; sequencing was by immunoSEQ multiplex PCR. There are 75,000 to 85,000 clones in the sample; roughly 90% occur only once, and more than 4% lies in the top ten. The CDR3 consists of 15 residues. CDR1 and CDR2 (germline): SEHNR, FQNEAQ (reference sequence). With V trimmed by 5 bases and J by 0 bases, 2 bases remained unmatched. The V call is TRBV7-9, the J call TRBJ2-3, with 10 bases fitting TRBD2. The sequencing here drew on peripheral blood, taken on day 0 of AZD1222 vaccination. This sequence originates from an adult in good health. CDR3 region: CASSELAGSTDTQYF. CDR3 bases: TGTGCCAGCAGCGAACTAGCGGGGAGCACAGATACGCAGTATTTT.